In its sample, the clone carrying this TCR beta chain was seen once. Its cognate antigen is unknown. Trimming cost V 1 base and J 5 bases, with 5 bases left between them. This CDR3 has 12 residues. Germline V gene data show CDR1 as MGHRA and CDR2 as YSYEKL. This entry is derived from a study of cytomegalovirus exposure and HLA in healthy donors. General observations from the study: TCR beta chains numbering more than 150 were designated cytomegalovirus-associated.

The PCR contained 60 Vbeta and 13 Jbeta primers. Using immunoSEQ multiplex PCR, the repertoire was profiled, and TCRdb retains in-frame clones only, with some absent. The data contain over 100,000 clones, about four fifths of them singletons. The V call is TRBV4-1, the J call TRBJ1-2; D is perhaps TRBD1 (5 bases). This TCR derives from a male donor in good health and CMV-seronegative. The sample comprised PBMCs. The CDR3 sequence: CASSQGQYGYTF. The CDR3 nucleotides read TGCGCCAGCAGCCAAGGACAGTATGGCTACACCTTC.